This T cell receptor beta chain was captured in a study of vaccination and CD4 T cells after COVID-19. Treatment meaning: roughly 10-day PBMC culture with coronavirus spike peptide pools or control peptides (ViraFEST assay). Collection of the unexposed donor's CD4+ T cells took place before the COVID-19 pandemic (2011-2018). This clonotype was counted between two and nine times. What it binds is unknown. The CDR3 is made up of 13 amino acids. V lost 5 bases, J lost 5 bases, and 12 bases lay in between. The germline CDR1 and CDR2 sequences are MNHEY and SMNVEV (reference sequence). An Oncomine TCR Beta short-read assay was used to sequence the DNA from cultured CD4+ T cells. Genomic DNA was extracted from cultured CD4+ T cells. TCRdb re-called the PCR reads with MiXCR, one entry per CDR3 protein. The sample lists roughly 11,000 distinct CDR3 sequences; more than 35% were seen once.

The V gene is TRBV27, the J gene TRBJ2-5; no clear D gene. The source of this sequence is a human donor in good health. The sample consisted of CD4+ T cells from blood, cultured in vitro. The CDR3 sequence is CASSVLIQETQYF. CDR3 DNA: TGTGCCAGCAGTGTCCTTATTCAGGAGACCCAGTACTTC.